Listed below are T cell receptor beta chains from one sample, sequenced in a study of tumor-infiltrating lymphocytes in oesophageal squamous cell carcinoma. TCRdb passed the PCR reads through MiXCR, listing each CDR3 protein once. The table records more than 10,000 distinct CDR3 sequences, 45% to 60% of them present only once. The sequenced sample was blood. These receptors were collected from a female donor with esophageal squamous cell carcinoma. The CDR3 runs from the conserved cysteine through the conserved F or W. A D gene is named only where the DNA matches it firmly. Not all rows give a size; the values are once, few, many and, for expanded clones, a class.

TRBV6-2/TRBV6-3	-	-	TRBJ2-1	CASSSDTNSYNEQFF	TGTGCCAGCAGCTCCGACACTAACTCCTACAATGAGCAGTTCTTC
TRBV7-9	large	-	TRBJ2-1	CASSSLQGYNEQFF	TGTGCCAGCAGCTCTTTACAGGGTTACAATGAGCAGTTCTTC
TRBV6-1	few	TRBD2	TRBJ2-7	CATRLAVQYEQYF	TGTGCCACCCGACTAGCGGTCCAATACGAGCAGTACTTC
TRBV12-3/TRBV12-4	-	-	TRBJ1-1	CASSLRGADTEAFF	TGTGCCAGCAGTTTACGGGGGGCGGACACTGAAGCTTTCTTT
TRBV11-2	-	-	TRBJ2-7	CASSSYTGEQYF	TGTGCCAGCAGCTCGTACACAGGAGAGCAGTACTTC
TRBV7-3	-	TRBD2	TRBJ2-3	CASSLGLAVDTQYF	TGTGCCAGCAGCTTAGGACTAGCGGTGGATACGCAGTATTTT
TRBV7-3	few	-	TRBJ2-5	CASSQGGRETQYF	TGTGCCAGCAGCCAAGGGGGGAGAGAGACCCAGTACTTC
TRBV5-6	-	-	TRBJ2-3	CASSLSRIEASPPDTQYF	TGTGCCAGCAGCTTGTCCCGAATTGAGGCTAGCCCACCAGATACGCAGTATTTT
TRBV6-6	-	TRBD2	TRBJ2-1	CASSYSLAGYNEQFF	TGTGCCAGCAGTTACTCCCTAGCGGGCTACAATGAGCAGTTCTTC
TRBV24-1	-	TRBD1	TRBJ2-5	CATSDATPDRGLETQYF	TGTGCCACCAGTGATGCTACACCGGACAGGGGGTTAGAGACCCAGTACTTC
TRBV4-1	-	TRBD1	TRBJ2-5	CASSSRDREETQYF	TGCGCCAGCAGCTCCCGGGACAGAGAAGAGACCCAGTACTTC
TRBV5-1	-	-	TRBJ1-4	CASSLAGYTNEKLFF	TGCGCCAGCAGCCTGGCAGGGTACACTAATGAAAAACTGTTTTTT
TRBV29-1	-	-	TRBJ1-4	CRVLTTTNEKLFF	TGCAGGGTGCTGACTACAACTAATGAAAAACTGTTTTTT
TRBV5-4	many	TRBD1	TRBJ1-2	CASSLGGQSVGGYTF	TGTGCCAGCAGCTTGGGGGGACAGTCGGTTGGAGGCTACACCTTC
TRBV6-1	many	TRBD2	TRBJ2-5	CASSVTSGVSNEQYF	TGTGCCAGCAGTGTGACTAGCGGGGTATCCAATGAGCAGTACTTC
TRBV7-9	medium-sized	TRBD1	TRBJ1-1	CASSRDRGPTEAFF	TGTGCCAGCAGCCGGGACAGGGGGCCTACTGAAGCTTTCTTT
TRBV7-2	few	-	TRBJ1-5	CASSLSWVSNQPQHF	TGTGCCAGCAGCTTATCTTGGGTCAGCAATCAGCCCCAGCATTTT
TRBV6-1	few	TRBD1	TRBJ2-2	CASSRDSRVNTGELFF	TGTGCCAGCAGCCGGGACAGCCGAGTTAACACCGGGGAGCTGTTTTTT
TRBV19	many	-	TRBJ2-7	CASSIGHDYEQYF	TGTGCCAGTAGTATTGGGCATGACTACGAGCAGTACTTC
TRBV9	-	TRBD1	TRBJ2-7	CASSPRQGMGEQYF	TGTGCCAGCAGCCCACGACAGGGGATGGGCGAGCAGTACTTC
TRBV23-1	many	-	TRBJ2-4	CASSQPPAKNIQYF	TGCGCCAGCAGTCAACCCCCAGCCAAAAACATTCAGTACTTC
TRBV6-5	-	-	TRBJ2-7	CASTSGASVYEQYF	TGTGCCAGCACCTCGGGGGCTAGCGTCTACGAGCAGTACTTC
TRBV7-2	few	TRBD2	TRBJ2-1	CASSLGLAGVNEQFF	TGTGCCAGCAGTTTGGGACTAGCGGGAGTTAATGAGCAGTTCTTC
TRBV7-2	-	-	TRBJ2-2	CASSLRAVTGELFF	TGTGCCAGCAGCCTGAGAGCTGTCACCGGGGAGCTGTTTTTT
TRBV28	-	TRBD2	TRBJ2-7	CASSPIPGTSGRSYEQYF	TGTGCCAGCAGTCCTATTCCCGGGACTAGCGGGAGGTCGTACGAGCAGTACTTC